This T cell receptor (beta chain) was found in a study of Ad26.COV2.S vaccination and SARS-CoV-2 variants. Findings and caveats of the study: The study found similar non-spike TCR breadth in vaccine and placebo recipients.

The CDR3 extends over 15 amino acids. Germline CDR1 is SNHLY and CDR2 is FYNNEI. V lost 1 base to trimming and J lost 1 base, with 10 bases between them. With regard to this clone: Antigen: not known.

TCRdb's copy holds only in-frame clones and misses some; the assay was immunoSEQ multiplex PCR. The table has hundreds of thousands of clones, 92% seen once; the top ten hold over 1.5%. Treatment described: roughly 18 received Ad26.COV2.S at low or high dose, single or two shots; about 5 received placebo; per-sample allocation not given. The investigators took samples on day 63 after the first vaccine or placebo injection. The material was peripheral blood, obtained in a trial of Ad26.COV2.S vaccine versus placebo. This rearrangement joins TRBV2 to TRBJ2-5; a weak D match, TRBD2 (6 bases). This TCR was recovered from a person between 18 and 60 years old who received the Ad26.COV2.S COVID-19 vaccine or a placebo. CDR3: CASSEVWGLQETQYF. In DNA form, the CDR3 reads TGTGCCAGCAGTGAAGTGTGGGGACTCCAAGAGACCCAGTACTTC.